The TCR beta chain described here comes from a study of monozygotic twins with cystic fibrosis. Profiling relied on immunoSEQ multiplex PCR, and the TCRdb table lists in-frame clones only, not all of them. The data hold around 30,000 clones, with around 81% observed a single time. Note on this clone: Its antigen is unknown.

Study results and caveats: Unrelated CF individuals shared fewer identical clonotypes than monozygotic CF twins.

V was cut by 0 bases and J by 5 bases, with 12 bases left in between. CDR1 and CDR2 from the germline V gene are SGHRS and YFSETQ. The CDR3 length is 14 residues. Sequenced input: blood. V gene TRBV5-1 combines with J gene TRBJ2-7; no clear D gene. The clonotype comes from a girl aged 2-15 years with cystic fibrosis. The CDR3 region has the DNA TGCGCCAGCAGCTTGGCCGGCGTCCCCGACGAGCAGTACTTC. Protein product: CASSLAGVPDEQYF.